Following are 3 T cell receptor beta chains from one sample sequenced in a study of a mutant IDH1 vaccine in newly diagnosed glioma (dated by TCRdb to the early 2020s). No antigen has been assigned to these receptors. This specimen's time point label, interpreted: week 5, during vaccination. Each vaccine dose was 300 ug of a 20-mer mutant IDH1 peptide in Montanide, given subcutaneously with topical imiquimod. Libraries were constructed by the immunoSEQ multiplex PCR assay. This immuneACCESS table, as held by TCRdb, lists in-frame sequences with V and J called but not all clones. Of the missing ones, under half trace to an unresolved V gene in checked studies; the others have no known cause. For this sample there are over 55,000 clones; 70% to 85% appear just once. The ten top clones hold over 3% of the sample. The source material was PBMCs, sampled from a glioma patient whose treatment included an IDH1 peptide vaccine. All receptors derive from a woman aged 18-30 years with glioma. Some clones in this sample may be carry-over from other donors' samples.

The rearrangement joins TRBV11-2 to TRBJ1-6; the D is unclear. The CDR3 is 15 amino acids. V lost 6 bases and J 0 bases, leaving 9 bases between the germline ends. Germline loops: CDR1 SGHAT, CDR2 FQNNGV. The CDR3 reads CASRPFSSYNSPLHF. The CDR3 DNA reads as TGTGCCAGCAGGCCTTTCAGCTCCTATAATTCACCCCTCCACTTT.

This chain connects TRBV18 to TRBJ1-2; 8 positions match TRBD1. J lost 4 bases, V lost 6 bases, and 16 bases had no gene match. The length of the CDR3 is 17 residues. CDR1 is KGHSH and CDR2 is LQKENI in the germline V gene. CDR3 coding DNA: TGTGCCAGCTCCCCCACCACCGGACAGGGACTTAGCTATGGCTACACCTTC. Amino acid sequence: CASSPTTGQGLSYGYTF.

This clone has a single count. The chain recombines TRBV18 with TRBJ1-2, with a possible D match to TRBD1 (5 bases). Germline-derived CDR1 and CDR2 are KGHSH and LQKENI. The CDR3 is made up of 14 amino acids. V lost 5 bases, J lost 4 bases, and 14 bases lay in between. CDR3 residues: CASSAQGFSYGYTF. In nucleotides, the CDR3 is TGTGCCAGCTCAGCTCAGGGCTTTTCCTATGGCTACACCTTC.